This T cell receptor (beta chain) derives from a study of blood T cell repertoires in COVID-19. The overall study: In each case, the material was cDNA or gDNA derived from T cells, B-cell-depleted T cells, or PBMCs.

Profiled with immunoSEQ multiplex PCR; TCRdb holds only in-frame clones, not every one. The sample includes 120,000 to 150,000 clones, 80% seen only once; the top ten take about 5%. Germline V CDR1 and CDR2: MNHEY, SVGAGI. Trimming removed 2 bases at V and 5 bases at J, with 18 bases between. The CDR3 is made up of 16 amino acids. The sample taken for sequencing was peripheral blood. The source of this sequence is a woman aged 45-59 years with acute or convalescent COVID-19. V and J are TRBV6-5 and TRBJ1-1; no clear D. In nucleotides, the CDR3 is TGTGCCAGCAGTTACGGGCCCTACGGTAGACGAACTGAAGCTTTCTTT. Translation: CASSYGPYGRRTEAFF.